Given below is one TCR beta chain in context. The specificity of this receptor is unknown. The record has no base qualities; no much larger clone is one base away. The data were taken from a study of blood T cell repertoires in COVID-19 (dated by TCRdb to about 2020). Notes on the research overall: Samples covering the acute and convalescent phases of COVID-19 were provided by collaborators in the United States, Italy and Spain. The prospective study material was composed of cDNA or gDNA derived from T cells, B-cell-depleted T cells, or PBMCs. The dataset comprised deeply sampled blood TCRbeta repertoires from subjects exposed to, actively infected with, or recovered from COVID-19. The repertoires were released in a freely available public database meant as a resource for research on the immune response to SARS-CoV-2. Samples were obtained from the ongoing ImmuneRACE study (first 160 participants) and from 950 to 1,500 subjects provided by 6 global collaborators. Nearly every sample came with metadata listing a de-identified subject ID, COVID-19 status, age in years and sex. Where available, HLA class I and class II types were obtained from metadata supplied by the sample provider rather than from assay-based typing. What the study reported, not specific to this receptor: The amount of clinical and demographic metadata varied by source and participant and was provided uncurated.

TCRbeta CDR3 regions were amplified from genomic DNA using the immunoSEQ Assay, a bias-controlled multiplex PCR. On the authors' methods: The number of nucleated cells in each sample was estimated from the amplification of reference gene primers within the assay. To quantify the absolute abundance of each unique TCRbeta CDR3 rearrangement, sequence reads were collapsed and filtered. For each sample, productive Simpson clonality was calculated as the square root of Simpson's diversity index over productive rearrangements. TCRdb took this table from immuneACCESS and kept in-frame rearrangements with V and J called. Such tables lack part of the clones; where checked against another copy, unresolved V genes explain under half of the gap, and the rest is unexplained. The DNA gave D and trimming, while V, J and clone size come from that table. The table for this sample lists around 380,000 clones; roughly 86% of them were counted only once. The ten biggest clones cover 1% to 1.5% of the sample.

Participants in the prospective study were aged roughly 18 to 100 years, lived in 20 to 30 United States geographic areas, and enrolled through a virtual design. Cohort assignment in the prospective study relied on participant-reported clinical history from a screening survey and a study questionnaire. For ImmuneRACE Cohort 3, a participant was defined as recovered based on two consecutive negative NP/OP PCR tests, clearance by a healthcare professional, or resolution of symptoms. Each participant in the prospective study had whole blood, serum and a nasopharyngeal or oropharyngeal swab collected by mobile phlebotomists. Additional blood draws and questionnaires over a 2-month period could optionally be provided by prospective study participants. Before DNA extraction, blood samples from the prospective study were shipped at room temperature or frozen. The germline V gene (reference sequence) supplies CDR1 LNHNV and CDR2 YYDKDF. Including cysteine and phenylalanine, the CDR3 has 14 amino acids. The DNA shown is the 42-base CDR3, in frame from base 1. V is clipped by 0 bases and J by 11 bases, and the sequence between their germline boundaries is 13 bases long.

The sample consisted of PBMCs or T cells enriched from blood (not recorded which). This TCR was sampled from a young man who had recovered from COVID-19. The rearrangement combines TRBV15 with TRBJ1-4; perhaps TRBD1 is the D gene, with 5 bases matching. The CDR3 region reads CATSRDQRGFKLFF. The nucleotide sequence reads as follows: TGTGCCACCAGCAGAGATCAACGGGGGTTTAAACTGTTTTTT.